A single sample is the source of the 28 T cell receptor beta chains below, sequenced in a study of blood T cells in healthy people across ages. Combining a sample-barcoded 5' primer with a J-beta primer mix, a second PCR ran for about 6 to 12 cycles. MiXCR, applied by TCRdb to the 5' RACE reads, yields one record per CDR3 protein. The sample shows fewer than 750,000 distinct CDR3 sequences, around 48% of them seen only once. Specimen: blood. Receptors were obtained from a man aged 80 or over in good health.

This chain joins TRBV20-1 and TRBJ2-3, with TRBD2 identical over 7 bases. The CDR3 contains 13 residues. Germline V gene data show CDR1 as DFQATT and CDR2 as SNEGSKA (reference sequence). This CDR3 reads CSAGRRTTDTQYF. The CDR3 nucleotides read TGCAGCGCCGGGAGGCGGACCACAGATACGCAGTATTTT.

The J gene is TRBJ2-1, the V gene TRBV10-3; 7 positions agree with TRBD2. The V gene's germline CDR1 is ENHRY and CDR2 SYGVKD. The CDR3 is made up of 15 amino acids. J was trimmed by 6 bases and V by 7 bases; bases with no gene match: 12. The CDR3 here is CAIMDAGRRTNEQFF. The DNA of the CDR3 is TGTGCCATCATGGACGCCGGGAGGAGGACCAATGAGCAGTTCTTC.

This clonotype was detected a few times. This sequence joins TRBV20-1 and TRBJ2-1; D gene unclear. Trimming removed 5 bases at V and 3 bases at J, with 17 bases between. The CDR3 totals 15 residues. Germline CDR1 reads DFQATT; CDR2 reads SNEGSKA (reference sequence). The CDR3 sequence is CSAVSRKLIYNEQFF. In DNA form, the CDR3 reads TGCAGTGCTGTCAGTAGGAAGCTCATCTACAATGAGCAGTTCTTC.

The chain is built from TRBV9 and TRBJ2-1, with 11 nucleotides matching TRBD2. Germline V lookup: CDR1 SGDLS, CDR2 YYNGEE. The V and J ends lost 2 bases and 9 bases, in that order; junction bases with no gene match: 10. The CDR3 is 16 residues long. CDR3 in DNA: TGTGCCAGCAGCGTCACGGGTAGCGGGGGGGCCCGTGAGCAGTTCTTC. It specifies CASSVTGSGGAREQFF.

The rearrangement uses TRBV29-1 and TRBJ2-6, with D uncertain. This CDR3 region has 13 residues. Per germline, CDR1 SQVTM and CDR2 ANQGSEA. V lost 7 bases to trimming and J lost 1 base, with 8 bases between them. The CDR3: CSAGYSGANVLTF. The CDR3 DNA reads TGCAGCGCCGGGTATTCTGGGGCCAACGTCCTGACTTTC.

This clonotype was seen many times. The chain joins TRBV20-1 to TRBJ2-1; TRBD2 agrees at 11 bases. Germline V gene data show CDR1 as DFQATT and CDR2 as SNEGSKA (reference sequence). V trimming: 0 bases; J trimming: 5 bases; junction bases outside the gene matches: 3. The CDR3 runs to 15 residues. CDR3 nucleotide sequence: TGCAGTGCTAGAGATCCTAGCGGGGGGAACAATGAGCAGTTCTTC. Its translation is CSARDPSGGNNEQFF.

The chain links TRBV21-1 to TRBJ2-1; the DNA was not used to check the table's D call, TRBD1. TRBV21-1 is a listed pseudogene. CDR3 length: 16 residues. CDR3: CASSKRDTNSYSEQFF. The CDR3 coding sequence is TGTGCCAGCAGCAAACGGGACACCAACTCCTACAGTGAGCAGTTCTTC.

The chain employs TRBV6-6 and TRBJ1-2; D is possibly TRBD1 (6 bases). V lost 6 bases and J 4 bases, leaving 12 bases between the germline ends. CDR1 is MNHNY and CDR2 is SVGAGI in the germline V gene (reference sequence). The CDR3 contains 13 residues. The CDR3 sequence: CASSPQGFYGYTF. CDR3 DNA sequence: TGTGCCAGCAGCCCACAGGGTTTCTATGGCTACACCTTC.

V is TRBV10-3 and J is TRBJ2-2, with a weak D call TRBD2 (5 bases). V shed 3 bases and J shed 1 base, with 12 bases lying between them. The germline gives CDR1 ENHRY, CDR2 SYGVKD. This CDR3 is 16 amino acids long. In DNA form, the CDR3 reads TGTGCCATCAGTGACCCGGCCGGGGAGAACACCGGGGAGCTGTTTTTT. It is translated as CAISDPAGENTGELFF.

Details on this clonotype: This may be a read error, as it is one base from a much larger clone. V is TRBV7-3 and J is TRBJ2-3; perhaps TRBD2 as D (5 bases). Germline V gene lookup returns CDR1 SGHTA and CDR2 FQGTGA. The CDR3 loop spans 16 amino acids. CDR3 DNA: TGTGCCGGCAGCTTACAGCCGGACTCAAGCACAGATACGCAGTATTTT. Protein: CAGSLQPDSSTDTQYF.

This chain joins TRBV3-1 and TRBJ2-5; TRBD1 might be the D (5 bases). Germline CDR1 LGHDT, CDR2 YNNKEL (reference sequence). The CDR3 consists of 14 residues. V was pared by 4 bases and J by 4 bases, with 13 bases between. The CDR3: CASSPRQRGETQYF. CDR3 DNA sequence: TGTGCCAGCAGCCCAAGACAAAGGGGAGAGACCCAGTACTTC.

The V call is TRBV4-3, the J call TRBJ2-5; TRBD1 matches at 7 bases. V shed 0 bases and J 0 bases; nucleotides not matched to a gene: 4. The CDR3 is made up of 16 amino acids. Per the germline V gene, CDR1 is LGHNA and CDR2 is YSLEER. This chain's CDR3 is CASSQDEGAYQETQYF. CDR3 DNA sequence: TGCGCCAGCAGCCAAGACGAGGGGGCATACCAAGAGACCCAGTACTTC.

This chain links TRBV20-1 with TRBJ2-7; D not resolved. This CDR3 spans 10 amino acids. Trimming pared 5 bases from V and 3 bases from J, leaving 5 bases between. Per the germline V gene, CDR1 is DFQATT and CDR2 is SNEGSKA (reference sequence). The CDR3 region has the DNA TGCAGTGCTCTTGACTACGAGCAGTACTTC. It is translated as CSALDYEQYF.

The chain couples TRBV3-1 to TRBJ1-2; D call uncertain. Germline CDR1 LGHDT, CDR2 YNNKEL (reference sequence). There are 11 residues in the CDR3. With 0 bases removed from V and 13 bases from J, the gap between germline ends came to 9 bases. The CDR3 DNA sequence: TGTGCCAGCAGCCAAGATGGGAAGTCCACCTTC. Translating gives CASSQDGKSTF.

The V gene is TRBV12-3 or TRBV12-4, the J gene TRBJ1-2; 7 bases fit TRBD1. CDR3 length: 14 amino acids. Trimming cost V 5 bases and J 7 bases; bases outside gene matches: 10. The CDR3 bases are TGTGCCAGCAGTCCCCGGACAGGCCGGGGTGGCTACACCTTC. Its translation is CASSPRTGRGGYTF.

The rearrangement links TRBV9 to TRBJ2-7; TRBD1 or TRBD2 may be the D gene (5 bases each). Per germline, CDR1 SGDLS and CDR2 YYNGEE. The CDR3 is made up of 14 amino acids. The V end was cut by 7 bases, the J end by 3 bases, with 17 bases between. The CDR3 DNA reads TGTGCCAGCTCCCCCGGGACCCCCGGCTACGAGCAGTACTTC. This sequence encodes CASSPGTPGYEQYF.

The CDR3 coding sequence is TGCAGCGTTGGTGATGGTGGTGACAGGAGCTACACCTTC. This codes for CSVGDGGDRSYTF. This chain uses TRBV29-1 with TRBJ1-2, with D possibly TRBD1 on 6 matching bases. CDR3 length equals 13 residues. V lost 4 bases, J lost 9 bases, and 18 bases lay in between. CDR1 and CDR2 (germline): SQVTM, ANQGSEA.

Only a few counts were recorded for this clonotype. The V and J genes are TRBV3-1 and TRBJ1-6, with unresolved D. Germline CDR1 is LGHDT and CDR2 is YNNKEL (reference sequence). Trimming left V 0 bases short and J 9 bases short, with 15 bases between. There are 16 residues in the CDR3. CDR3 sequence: CASSQEGGWSGSPLHF. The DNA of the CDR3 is TGTGCCAGCAGCCAAGAAGGCGGGTGGTCTGGTTCACCCCTCCACTTT.

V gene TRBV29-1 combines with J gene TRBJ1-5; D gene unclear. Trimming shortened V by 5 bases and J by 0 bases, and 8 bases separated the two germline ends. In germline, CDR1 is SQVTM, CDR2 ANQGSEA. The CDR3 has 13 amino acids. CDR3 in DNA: TGCAGCGTTAGTGAGAATAGCAATCAGCCCCAGCATTTT. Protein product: CSVSENSNQPQHF.

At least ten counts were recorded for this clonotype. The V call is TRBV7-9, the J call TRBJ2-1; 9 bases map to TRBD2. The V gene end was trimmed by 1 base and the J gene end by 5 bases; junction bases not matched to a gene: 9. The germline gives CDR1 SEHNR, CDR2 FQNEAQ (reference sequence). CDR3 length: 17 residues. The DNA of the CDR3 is TGTGCCAGCAGCTTAGGGAGGCGGGGGGGCATCGACAATGAGCAGTTCTTC. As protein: CASSLGRRGGIDNEQFF. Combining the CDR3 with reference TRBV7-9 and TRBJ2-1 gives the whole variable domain DTGVSQNPRHKITKRGQNVTFRCDPISEHNRLYWYRQTLGQGPEFLTYFQNEAQLEKSRLLSDRFSAERPKGSFSTLEIQRTEQGDSAMYLCASSLGRRGGIDNEQFFGPGTRLTVL.

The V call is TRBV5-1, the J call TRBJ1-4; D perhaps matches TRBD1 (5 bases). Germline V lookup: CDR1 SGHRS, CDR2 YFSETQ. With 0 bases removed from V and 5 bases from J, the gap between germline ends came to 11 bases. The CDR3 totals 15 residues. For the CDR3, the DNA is TGCGCCAGCAGCTTGGTGCCAGGGCGCAATGAAAAACTGTTTTTT. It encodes CASSLVPGRNEKLFF. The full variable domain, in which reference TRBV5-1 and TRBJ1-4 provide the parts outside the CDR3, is KAGVTQTPRYLIKTRGQQVTLSCSPISGHRSVSWYQQTPGQGLQFLFEYFSETQRNKGNFPGRFSGRQFSNSRSEMNVSTLELGDSALYLCASSLVPGRNEKLFFGSGTQLSVL.

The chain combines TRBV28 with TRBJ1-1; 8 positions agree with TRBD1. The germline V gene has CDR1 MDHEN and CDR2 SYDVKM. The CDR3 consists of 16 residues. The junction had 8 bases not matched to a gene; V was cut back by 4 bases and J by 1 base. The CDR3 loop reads CASSCWVRGQNTEAFF. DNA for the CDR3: TGTGCCAGCAGTTGCTGGGTCAGGGGGCAGAACACTGAAGCTTTCTTT.

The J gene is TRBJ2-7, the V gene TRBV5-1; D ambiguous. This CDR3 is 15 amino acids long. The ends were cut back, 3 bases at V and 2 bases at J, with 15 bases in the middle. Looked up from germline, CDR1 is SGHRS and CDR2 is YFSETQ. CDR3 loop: CASSSEGGRTYEQYF. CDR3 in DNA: TGCGCCAGCAGCTCGGAAGGCGGCAGAACCTACGAGCAGTACTTC.

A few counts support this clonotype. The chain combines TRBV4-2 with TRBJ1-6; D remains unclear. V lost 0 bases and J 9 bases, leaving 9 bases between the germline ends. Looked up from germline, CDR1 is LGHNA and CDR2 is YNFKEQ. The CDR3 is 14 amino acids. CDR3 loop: CASSQDQRASPLHF. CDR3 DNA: TGTGCCAGCAGCCAAGATCAGAGGGCTTCACCCCTCCACTTT.

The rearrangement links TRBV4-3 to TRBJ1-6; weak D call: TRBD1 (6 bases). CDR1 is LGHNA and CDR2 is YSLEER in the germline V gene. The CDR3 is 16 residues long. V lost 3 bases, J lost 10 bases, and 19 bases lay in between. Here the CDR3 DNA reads TGCGCCAGCAGCCAGCAGGGGCCCCCAAATAGGTCACCCCTCCACTTT. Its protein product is CASSQQGPPNRSPLHF.

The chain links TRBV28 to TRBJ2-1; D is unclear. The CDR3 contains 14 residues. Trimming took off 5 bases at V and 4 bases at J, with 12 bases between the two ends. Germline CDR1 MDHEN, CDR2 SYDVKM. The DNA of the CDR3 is TGTGCCAGCAGTCAAGGAAGGGAATACAATGAGCAGTTCTTC. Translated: CASSQGREYNEQFF.

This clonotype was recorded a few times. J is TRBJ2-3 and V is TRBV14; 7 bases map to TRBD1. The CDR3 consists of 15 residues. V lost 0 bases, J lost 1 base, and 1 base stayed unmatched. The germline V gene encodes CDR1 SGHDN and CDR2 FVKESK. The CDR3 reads CASSQEQGRTDTQYF. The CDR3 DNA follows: TGTGCCAGCAGCCAAGAACAGGGGCGCACAGATACGCAGTATTTT. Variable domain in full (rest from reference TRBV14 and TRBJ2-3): EAGVTQFPSHSVIEKGQTVTLRCDPISGHDNLYWYRRVMGKEIKFLLHFVKESKQDESGMPNNRFLAERTGGTYSTLKVQPAELEDSGVYFCASSQEQGRTDTQYFGPGTRLTVL.

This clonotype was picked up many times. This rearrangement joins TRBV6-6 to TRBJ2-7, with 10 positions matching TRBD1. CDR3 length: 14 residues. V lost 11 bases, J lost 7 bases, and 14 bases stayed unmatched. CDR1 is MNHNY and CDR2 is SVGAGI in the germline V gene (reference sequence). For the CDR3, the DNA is TGTGCCGCCCGGCCGGGACAGGGGTTCGGAGAGCAGTACTTC. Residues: CAARPGQGFGEQYF.